This T cell receptor (beta chain) appears in the sequencing data of a study of CXCR3-negative and CXCR3-positive naive CD8 T cells. UMI-labeled TRB cDNA libraries were prepared by 5' RACE. TCRdb re-called the 5' RACE reads and catalogs CDR3 proteins one per entry, DNA excluded. The sample has over 150,000 distinct CDR3 sequences. With regard to this clonotype: Its antigen is currently unknown.

Findings of the study overall: Naive cells that were CXCR3-positive had more hydrophobic TRB CDR3s (compared with CXCR3-negative naive cells).

This CDR3 is 13 amino acids long. From germline, CDR1 is LGHNA and CDR2 YNFKEQ. The chain employs TRBV4-2 and TRBJ1-2. Source material: naive CXCR3+ CD8+ T cells from blood. Subset described: CD45RO-CCR7+CD27+CD95- naive CD8+ T cells expressing CXCR3 (TNR3+). The source of this sequence is a human donor in good health. Some clones in this sample may be carry-over from other donors' samples. The CDR3 protein is CASSQTGADGYTF.